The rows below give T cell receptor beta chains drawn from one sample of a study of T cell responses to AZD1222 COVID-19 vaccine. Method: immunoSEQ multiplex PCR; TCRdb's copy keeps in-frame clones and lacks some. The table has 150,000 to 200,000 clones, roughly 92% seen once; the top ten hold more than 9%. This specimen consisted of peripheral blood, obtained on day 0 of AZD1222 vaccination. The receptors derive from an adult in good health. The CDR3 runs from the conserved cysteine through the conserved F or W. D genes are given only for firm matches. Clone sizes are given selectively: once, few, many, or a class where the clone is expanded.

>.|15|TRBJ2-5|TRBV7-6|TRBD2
CASSLEAGPKETQYF
TGTGCCAGCAGCTTAGAAGCGGGGCCCAAAGAGACCCAGTACTTC
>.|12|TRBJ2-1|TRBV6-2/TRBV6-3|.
CASSLTTNEQFF
TGTGCCAGCAGTCTGACTACAAATGAGCAGTTCTTC
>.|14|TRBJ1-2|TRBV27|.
CASSFTGADYGYTF
TGTGCCAGCAGTTTTACCGGGGCCGACTATGGCTACACCTTC
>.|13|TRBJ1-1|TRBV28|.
CASSLRQITEAFF
TGTGCCAGCAGTTTAAGACAGATCACTGAAGCTTTCTTT
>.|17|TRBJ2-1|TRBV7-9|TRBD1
CASSFSLDRGVPDEQFF
TGTGCCAGCAGCTTTTCCCTAGACAGGGGGGTCCCCGATGAGCAGTTCTTC
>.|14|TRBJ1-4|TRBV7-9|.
CASSLGTPNEKLFF
TGTGCCAGCAGCTTAGGGACCCCTAATGAAAAACTGTTTTTT
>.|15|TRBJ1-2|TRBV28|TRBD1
CASSYLQGAVYGYTF
TGTGCCAGCAGTTACTTACAGGGGGCGGTCTATGGCTACACCTTC
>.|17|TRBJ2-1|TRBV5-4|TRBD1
CASRPQLGTGGYDEQFF
TGTGCCAGCAGACCTCAGCTCGGGACAGGGGGCTATGATGAGCAGTTCTTC
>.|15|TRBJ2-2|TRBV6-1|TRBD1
CASSEAAGGNGELFF
TGTGCCAGCAGTGAAGCGGCAGGGGGCAACGGGGAGCTGTTTTTT
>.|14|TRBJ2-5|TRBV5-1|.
CASRAEFLYETQYF
TGCGCCAGCAGGGCGGAGTTTCTGTATGAGACCCAGTACTTC
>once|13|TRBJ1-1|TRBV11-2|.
CASSSRGSTEAFF
TGTGCCAGCAGCTCCCGGGGCAGTACTGAAGCTTTCTTT